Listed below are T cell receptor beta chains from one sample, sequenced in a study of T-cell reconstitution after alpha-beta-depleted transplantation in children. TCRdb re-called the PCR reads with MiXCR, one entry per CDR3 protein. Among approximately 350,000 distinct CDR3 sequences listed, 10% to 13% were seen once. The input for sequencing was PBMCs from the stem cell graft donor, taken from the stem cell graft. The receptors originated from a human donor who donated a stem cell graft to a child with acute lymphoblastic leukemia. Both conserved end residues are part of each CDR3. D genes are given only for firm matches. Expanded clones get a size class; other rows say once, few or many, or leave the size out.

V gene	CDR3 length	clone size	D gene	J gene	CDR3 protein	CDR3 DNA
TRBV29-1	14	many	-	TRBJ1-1	CSVDFLGVYPEAFF	TGCAGCGTTGATTTCTTGGGGGTTTACCCTGAAGCTTTCTTT
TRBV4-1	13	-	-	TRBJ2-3	CASSQSGADTQYF	TGCGCCAGCAGCCAATCAGGCGCAGATACGCAGTATTTT
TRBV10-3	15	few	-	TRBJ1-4	CATEAGGGTNEKLFF	TGTGCCACGGAGGCGGGGGGAGGAACTAATGAAAAACTGTTTTTT
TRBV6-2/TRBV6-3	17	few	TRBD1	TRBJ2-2	CASSRRDRGLGTGELFF	TGTGCCAGCAGCCGCCGGGACAGGGGTCTGGGGACCGGGGAGCTGTTTTTT
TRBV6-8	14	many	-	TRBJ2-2	CASSPTGSTGELFF	TGTGCCAGCAGCCCCACAGGGAGTACCGGGGAGCTGTTTTTT
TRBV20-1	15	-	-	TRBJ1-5	CSARDFRGVNQPQHF	TGCAGTGCTAGAGATTTTAGGGGGGTCAATCAGCCCCAGCATTTT
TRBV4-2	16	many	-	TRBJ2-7	CASSPSTGVDSYEQYF	TGTGCCAGCAGCCCCTCGACAGGCGTCGACTCTTACGAGCAGTACTTC
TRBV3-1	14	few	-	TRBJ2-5	CASSQEQVEETQYF	TGTGCCAGCAGCCAAGAGCAGGTTGAAGAGACCCAGTACTTC
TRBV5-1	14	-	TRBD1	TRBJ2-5	CASSFRGNQETQYF	TGCGCCAGCAGCTTCAGGGGGAATCAAGAGACCCAGTACTTC
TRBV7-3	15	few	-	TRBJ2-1	CASSLELAPHNEQFF	TGTGCCAGCAGCTTAGAGCTAGCGCCTCACAATGAGCAGTTCTTC